What follows are 16 T cell receptor beta chains derived from one specimen sequenced in a study of CD8+ T cells in alopecia areata (dated by TCRdb to the late 2010s). According to the study, the label for this sample's time point signals: baseline before oral tofacitinib. Library preparation used the immunoSEQ multiplex PCR assay. For TCR sequencing, RNA was extracted from every sample and reverse transcribed into cDNA to serve as template. The table comes from immuneACCESS by way of TCRdb, which keeps in-frame sequences with V and J called. Part of the clones is missing from these tables; in studies checked, under half for an unresolved V gene and the rest for unknown reasons. Counted in this sample were roughly 130,000 clones; approximately 58% of them appeared once. The top ten hold roughly 4.8% of the sample. Source: CD4+ T cells sorted from blood, taken at week 0. The source is a human donor with alopecia areata.

This clone appeared a few times. V is TRBV2 and J is TRBJ1-2, with 7 bases fitting TRBD1. CDR3 size: 14 residues. Germline V CDR1 and CDR2: SNHLY, FYNNEI. V gave up 5 bases and J gave up 5 bases; unmatched junction bases: 8. The DNA for the CDR3 is TGTGCCAGCAGTCTGGGACAGCCAGAGTATGGCTACACCTTC. Encoded protein: CASSLGQPEYGYTF.

V and J are TRBV6-6 and TRBJ2-1; D unclear. Looked up from germline, CDR1 is MNHNY and CDR2 is SVGAGI (reference sequence). The CDR3 loop spans 12 amino acids. Between the trimmed V and J ends, which lost 5 bases and 7 bases, there was a span of 9 bases. The CDR3 nucleotides are TGTGCCAGCAGTACGAAGGAAAATGAGCAGTTCTTC. Amino acids: CASSTKENEQFF.

This clone was observed a handful of times. This rearrangement joins TRBV5-4 to TRBJ2-1, with unresolved D. CDR1 SGHNT and CDR2 YYREEE come from the germline V gene (reference sequence). The CDR3 is 15 amino acids. V lost 0 bases and J 4 bases, leaving 11 bases between the germline ends. The CDR3 DNA is TGTGCCAGCAGCTTGGGAGGTAACAATTACAATGAGCAGTTCTTC. It specifies CASSLGGNNYNEQFF.

The V call is TRBV2, the J call TRBJ2-7; no firm D call. CDR1 is SNHLY, CDR2 FYNNEI, per germline. The CDR3 is made up of 18 amino acids. The ends were cut back, 4 bases at V and 0 bases at J, with 22 bases in the middle. Here the CDR3 reads CASSGQVFESGRSYEQYF. The CDR3 DNA reads TGTGCCAGCAGTGGGCAGGTCTTTGAAAGTGGACGCTCCTACGAGCAGTACTTC.

A few counts support this clone. CDR3 nucleotides: TGTGCCAGCAGTGCTCAGGGTGCCTACGAGCAGTACTTC. Protein: CASSAQGAYEQYF. The chain combines TRBV2 with TRBJ2-7, with D maybe TRBD1 (5 bases). Deletions cut 4 bases from V and 2 bases from J, with 9 bases between. The CDR3 consists of 13 residues. Per germline, CDR1 SNHLY and CDR2 FYNNEI.

The table lists this clone with a few counts. The gene calls are TRBV27 and TRBJ1-6, with 7 bases matching TRBD1. This CDR3 comprises 17 residues. CDR1 and CDR2 from the germline V gene are MNHEY and SMNVEV (reference sequence). The V segment lost 5 bases and the J segment 8 bases; nucleotides outside the gene matches: 15. CDR3: CASSLDRDWTEDSPLHF. The CDR3 DNA reads as TGTGCCAGCAGTCTAGACAGGGATTGGACGGAGGATTCACCCCTCCACTTT.

The chain employs TRBV7-3 and TRBJ2-5; perhaps TRBD1 as D (6 bases). Germline CDR1 reads SGHTA; CDR2 reads FQGTGA. This CDR3 contains 13 residues. Trimming took off 2 bases at V and 4 bases at J, with 8 bases between the two ends. DNA of the CDR3: TGTGCCAGCAGCTTAGGCAGGGGAGAGACCCAGTACTTC. Amino acids: CASSLGRGETQYF. The whole variable domain, filled in from reference TRBV7-3 and TRBJ2-5, reads GAGVSQTPSNKVTEKGKYVELRCDPISGHTALYWYRQSLGQGPEFLIYFQGTGAADDSGLPNDRFFAVRPEGSVSTLKIQRTERGDSAVYLCASSLGRGETQYFGPGTRLLVL.

The J gene is TRBJ1-1, the V gene TRBV15; D not resolved. The CDR3 contains 13 residues. Germline-derived CDR1 and CDR2 are LNHNV and YYDKDF (reference sequence). V lost 3 bases and J lost 3, with 8 bases in between. CDR3: CATSSVGDTEAFF. Here the CDR3 DNA reads TGTGCCACCAGCAGTGTGGGTGACACTGAAGCTTTCTTT.

The chain has TRBV5-1 and TRBJ1-2; TRBD1 matches at 7 bases. The germline CDR1 and CDR2 sequences are SGHRS and YFSETQ. Germline trimming cut 4 bases from V and 7 bases from J; bases unmatched to any gene: 10. The CDR3 runs to 14 residues. Written as DNA, the CDR3 is TGCGCCAGCAGCCAAGACAGGGTGGAACTTGGCTACACCTTC. This encodes CASSQDRVELGYTF.

The rearrangement joins TRBV2 to TRBJ2-7; tentative D call: TRBD1 (6 bases). This CDR3 is built from 12 residues. The germline V and J ends were trimmed by 4 bases and 3 bases, with 7 bases remaining between them. Germline V gene lookup returns CDR1 SNHLY and CDR2 FYNNEI. CDR3 nucleotides: TGTGCCAGCAGTGGGGACATCTACGAGCAGTACTTC. Its protein product is CASSGDIYEQYF.

This clone appeared a few times. This sequence joins TRBV4-1 and TRBJ2-4, with D possibly matching TRBD2 (6 bases). V was cut by 1 base and J by 2 bases, with 9 bases left in between. The CDR3 contains 15 residues. Germline V CDR1 and CDR2: MGHRA, YSYEKL. The CDR3 DNA reads TGCGCCAGCAGCCAAGGAGGAGGGACCAAAAACATTCAGTACTTC. Encoded protein: CASSQGGGTKNIQYF.

The chain uses TRBV2 and TRBJ2-1; 13 bases map to TRBD2. J was trimmed by 5 bases and V by 6 bases; bases with no gene match: 7. The CDR3 is 16 residues long. The germline V gene has CDR1 SNHLY and CDR2 FYNNEI. The chain's CDR3 is CASSALGTSGNNEQFF. The DNA of the CDR3 is TGTGCCAGCAGCGCCTTGGGGACTAGCGGGAACAATGAGCAGTTCTTC.

The chain carries TRBV14 and TRBJ2-1; 11 bases align to TRBD2. Losses at the gene ends were 0 bases for V and 8 bases for J; bases not matched to a gene: 6. Germline CDR1 is SGHDN and CDR2 is FVKESK. CDR3 size: 16 residues. The CDR3 here is CASSQDPASGRYEQFF. CDR3 nucleotides: TGTGCCAGCAGCCAAGATCCGGCTAGCGGGAGGTATGAGCAGTTCTTC. The full variable domain, completed using reference TRBV14 and TRBJ2-1, is EAGVTQFPSHSVIEKGQTVTLRCDPISGHDNLYWYRRVMGKEIKFLLHFVKESKQDESGMPNNRFLAERTGGTYSTLKVQPAELEDSGVYFCASSQDPASGRYEQFFGPGTRLTVL.

The gene calls are TRBV18 and TRBJ1-1; the match to TRBD1 covers 9 bases. The trim removed 4 bases at V and 4 bases at J, leaving 10 bases unmatched. The CDR3 runs to 16 residues. Per the germline V gene, CDR1 is KGHSH and CDR2 is LQKENI. Here the CDR3 DNA reads TGTGCCAGCTCACGGACCGGGACAGGGAGGCGCACTGAAGCTTTCTTT. Its protein is CASSRTGTGRRTEAFF.

The J gene is TRBJ2-3, the V gene TRBV5-1, with 13 bases identical to TRBD2. The CDR3 runs to 14 residues. The trim removed 3 bases at V and 6 bases at J, leaving 1 base unmatched. The germline V gene encodes CDR1 SGHRS and CDR2 YFSETQ. The DNA for the CDR3 is TGCGCCAGCAGCTGGACTAGCGGGGGCGATACGCAGTATTTT. Translating it yields CASSWTSGGDTQYF.

This clone was recorded once. The V gene is TRBV18, the J gene TRBJ1-3; D remains ambiguous. V was trimmed by 3 bases and J by 1 base, leaving 10 bases between them. The CDR3 sequence is 15 residues long. The germline gives CDR1 KGHSH, CDR2 LQKENI. CDR3 amino acids: CASSPLGSSGNTIYF. CDR3 coding DNA: TGTGCCAGCTCACCCCTCGGGTCATCTGGAAACACCATATATTTT.